A single sample gave rise to the 32 T cell receptor beta chains below, sequenced in a study of shared clonotypes between healthy human individuals (dated by TCRdb to about 2020). For the CD8 naive samples, CD45RO-negative cells were positively selected for CCR7, yielding a CD45RA+CCR7+ population from which TemRA cells were excluded. The library was made by the immunoSEQ multiplex PCR assay. Drawn from immuneACCESS, this table holds only the in-frame rearrangements with V and J called that TCRdb kept. Clones are partly lost; checked studies trace under half to an unresolved V gene and leave the rest unexplained. Here the sample has around 600,000 clones; 90% to 95% occur a single time. The leading ten clones occupy about 0.11% of the sample. The sample taken for sequencing was naive CD8+ T cells sorted from blood. What this sample's cell subset or site label stands for: CD45RA+CCR7+. All receptors come from a woman aged 25-40 years in good health.

The V gene is TRBV28, the J gene TRBJ2-7; D is possibly TRBD2 (6 bases). Trimming left V 5 bases short and J 2 bases short, with 19 bases between. Germline V gives CDR1 MDHEN, CDR2 SYDVKM. There are 16 residues in the CDR3. This chain's CDR3 is CASSDELLRGAYEQYF. The CDR3, as DNA: TGTGCCAGCAGTGACGAACTCCTGCGGGGAGCCTACGAGCAGTACTTC.

V and J are TRBV7-6 and TRBJ1-1; D possibly corresponds to TRBD1 (6 bases). The germline V gene encodes CDR1 SGHVS and CDR2 FNYEAQ. The CDR3 is 16 residues long. The V and J ends lost 5 bases and 3 bases respectively, with 19 bases between them. CDR3 sequence (DNA): TGTGCCAGCAGCGTGATTGAGGGGGGTTTTCACACTGAAGCTTTCTTT. Translation gives CASSVIEGGFHTEAFF.

V and J are TRBV28 and TRBJ2-1; TRBD1 aligns across 9 bases. The CDR3 sequence is 16 residues long. CDR1 MDHEN and CDR2 SYDVKM come from the germline V gene. J lost 3 bases, V lost 6 bases, and 9 bases had no gene match. The CDR3 DNA is TGTGCCAGCAGCCCCGACAGGGGGAAGGACTACAATGAGCAGTTCTTC. As protein: CASSPDRGKDYNEQFF.

The chain employs TRBV29-1 and TRBJ2-7; D uncertain. Trimming took 4 bases from V and 3 from J, leaving 7 bases between them. Germline CDR1 and CDR2: SQVTM and ANQGSEA. There are 11 residues in the CDR3. The CDR3 here is CSVANGYEQYF. The CDR3, as DNA: TGCAGCGTTGCTAACGGCTACGAGCAGTACTTC.

V is TRBV19 and J is TRBJ2-7; the match to TRBD2 covers 9 bases. Trimming took 5 bases from V and 2 from J; bases not matched to a gene: 1. Per germline, CDR1 LNHDA and CDR2 SQIVND (reference sequence). This CDR3 spans 13 amino acids. This CDR3 is CASSVAGAYEQYF. The CDR3 bases are TGTGCCAGTAGTGTAGCGGGAGCCTACGAGCAGTACTTC. The whole variable domain, filled in from reference TRBV19 and TRBJ2-7, reads DGGITQSPKYLFRKEGQNVTLSCEQNLNHDAMYWYRQDPGQGLRLIYYSQIVNDFQKGDIAEGYSVSREKKESFPLTVTSAQKNPTAFYLCASSVAGAYEQYFGPGTRLTVT.

V and J are TRBV4-1 and TRBJ2-5, with 12 bases aligning to TRBD2. V dropped 4 bases and J dropped 2; count of bases not matched to a gene: 5. Germline lookup yields CDR1 MGHRA and CDR2 YSYEKL. The CDR3 is 16 amino acids. CDR3 nucleotides: TGCGCCAGCAGCCCTTATCTAGCGGGAGGGCAAGAGACCCAGTACTTC. Protein sequence: CASSPYLAGGQETQYF.

The genes are TRBV11-2 and TRBJ2-2; D not resolved. The CDR3 spans 12 residues. Trimming took off 4 bases at V and 4 bases at J, with 4 bases between the two ends. Germline V gives CDR1 SGHAT, CDR2 FQNNGV. CDR3 coding DNA: TGTGCCAGCAGCTACCCCACCGGGGAGCTGTTTTTT. It specifies CASSYPTGELFF.

This rearrangement joins TRBV27 to TRBJ2-7, with D perhaps matching TRBD1 or TRBD2 (6 bases each). The V end lost 7 bases, the J end lost 5 bases, and 24 bases lay between the germline ends. CDR3 length: 16 amino acids. The germline V gene has CDR1 MNHEY and CDR2 SMNVEV (reference sequence). CDR3 protein: CASKGGGRSWVDEQYF. The CDR3 nucleotides are TGTGCCAGCAAGGGGGGTGGTAGGTCCTGGGTGGACGAGCAGTACTTC.

Regarding this clone: This sample includes further DNA sequences coding for the same CDR3. V usage is TRBV7-9 and J usage is TRBJ1-4, with D perhaps matching TRBD1 (5 bases). Trimming took off 4 bases at V and 4 bases at J, with 10 bases between the two ends. The germline V gene encodes CDR1 SEHNR and CDR2 FQNEAQ (reference sequence). The CDR3 spans 14 residues. CDR3: CASSSGTGNEKLFF. The CDR3 nucleotides read TGTGCCAGCAGCTCCGGGACGGGTAATGAAAAACTGTTTTTT.

A single count supports this clone. This chain uses TRBV7-9 with TRBJ2-2; the match to TRBD1 covers 9 bases. The germline V gene encodes CDR1 SEHNR and CDR2 FQNEAQ (reference sequence). CDR3 length: 15 residues. The V segment lost 1 base and the J segment 7 bases; nucleotides outside the gene matches: 4. CDR3 protein: CASSLGDREGGELFF. DNA of the CDR3: TGTGCCAGCAGCTTAGGGGACAGGGAGGGCGGGGAGCTGTTTTTT.

This chain connects TRBV28 to TRBJ2-7; D is ambiguous. This CDR3 has 12 amino acids. Germline lookup yields CDR1 MDHEN and CDR2 SYDVKM. V lost 2 bases, J lost 4 bases, and 6 bases lay in between. The CDR3 nucleotides are TGTGCCAGCAGTTTACTGGCGTACGAGCAGTACTTC. Its translation is CASSLLAYEQYF. Full variable domain (rest looked up from reference TRBV28 and TRBJ2-7): DVKVTQSSRYLVKRTGEKVFLECVQDMDHENMFWYRQDPGLGLRLIYFSYDVKMKEKGDIPEGYSVSREKKERFSLILESASTNQTSMYLCASSLLAYEQYFGPGTRLTVT.

The chain joins TRBV5-4 to TRBJ2-5; 8 bases match TRBD1. CDR3 length: 15 residues. Germline assignment: CDR1 SGHNT and CDR2 YYREEE (reference sequence). J was trimmed by 4 bases and V by 0 bases; bases with no gene match: 5. CDR3 protein: CASSLAVTGVETQYF. CDR3 nucleotides: TGTGCCAGCAGCTTGGCCGTGACAGGGGTAGAGACCCAGTACTTC.

This chain links TRBV4-1 with TRBJ2-7, with D unresolved. CDR1 and CDR2 from the germline V gene are MGHRA and YSYEKL. V was clipped by 5 bases and J by 1 base, with 9 bases between them. This CDR3 comprises 13 residues. CDR3 sequence: CASSSAPSYEQYF. The CDR3 DNA reads as TGCGCCAGCAGCTCTGCCCCTTCCTACGAGCAGTACTTC.

This chain joins TRBV10-1 and TRBJ1-4, with 7 bases fitting TRBD1. CDR3 length equals 14 residues. The V gene's germline CDR1 is WNHNN and CDR2 SYGVQD (reference sequence). Trimming cost V 6 bases and J 2 bases; bases outside gene matches: 3. The CDR3: CASRNRGTNEKLFF. CDR3 sequence (DNA): TGCGCCAGCAGGAACAGGGGTACTAATGAAAAACTGTTTTTT.

The chain is built from TRBV6-1 and TRBJ2-7, with TRBD2 identical over 12 bases. CDR3 size: 17 residues. The germline V gene has CDR1 MNHNS and CDR2 SASEGT. J lost 6 bases, V lost 2 bases, and 11 bases had no gene match. The CDR3: CASSELPTSGSLGEQYF. As DNA, the CDR3 is TGTGCCAGCAGTGAACTACCGACTAGCGGGAGTCTGGGCGAGCAGTACTTC.

This clone was counted a single time. V is TRBV27 and J is TRBJ2-7; D assignment may be TRBD1 or TRBD2 (6 bases each). Trimming cost V 0 bases and J 3 bases, with 15 bases left between them. The germline gives CDR1 MNHEY, CDR2 SMNVEV (reference sequence). The CDR3 has 16 amino acids. CDR3 nucleotides: TGTGCCAGCAGTTTATCGCCCGGAGGGGGGCACTACGAGCAGTACTTC. Translated: CASSLSPGGGHYEQYF.

The V and J genes are TRBV7-9 and TRBJ1-1, with D maybe TRBD1 (5 bases). V gave up 1 base and J gave up 1 base, with 10 bases separating them. Germline-derived CDR1 and CDR2 are SEHNR and FQNEAQ (reference sequence). The CDR3 spans 15 residues. The CDR3 DNA reads TGTGCCAGCAGCTTAGTTCTGGGGCCGAACACTGAAGCTTTCTTT. Translation gives CASSLVLGPNTEAFF.

This chain joins TRBV15 and TRBJ2-5, with 10 nucleotides matching TRBD2. The length of the CDR3 is 18 residues. Per the germline V gene, CDR1 is LNHNV and CDR2 is YYDKDF (reference sequence). V dropped 3 bases and J dropped 5; count of bases not matched to a gene: 15. The CDR3 loop is CATSSPLASGRSAETQYF. CDR3 coding DNA: TGTGCCACCAGCAGCCCCCTTGCTAGCGGGAGATCTGCTGAGACCCAGTACTTC.

This chain joins TRBV5-6 and TRBJ2-7; maybe TRBD2 (5 bases). With 7 bases removed from V and 0 bases from J, the gap between germline ends came to 14 bases. Germline CDR1 and CDR2: SGHDT and YYEEEE. The CDR3 loop spans 14 amino acids. The CDR3 nucleotides read TGTGCCAGCTCCTCCGGACTGGCCTCCTACGAGCAGTACTTC. It codes for CASSSGLASYEQYF.

The chain recombines TRBV2 with TRBJ2-1; the match to TRBD1 covers 10 bases. CDR1 and CDR2 (germline): SNHLY, FYNNEI. This CDR3 contains 14 residues. V trimming: 10 bases; J trimming: 6 bases; junction bases outside the gene matches: 9. As DNA, the CDR3 is TGTGCCACGATTCTGGGACAGGGGTCCAATGAGCAGTTCTTC. Its translation: CATILGQGSNEQFF. Full variable domain (rest looked up from reference TRBV2 and TRBJ2-1): EPEVTQTPSHQVTQMGQEVILRCVPISNHLYFYWYRQILGQKVEFLVSFYNNEISEKSEIFDDQFSVERPDGSNFTLKIRSTKLEDSAMYFCATILGQGSNEQFFGPGTRLTVL.

This CDR3 is CASSLSASRSSYNEQFF. For the CDR3, the DNA is TGTGCCAGCAGTTTATCAGCGTCCAGAAGCTCCTACAATGAGCAGTTCTTC. The chain has TRBV27 and TRBJ2-1; D gene ambiguous. V dropped 0 bases and J dropped 0 bases, with 12 bases sitting between them. The CDR3 sequence is 17 residues long. The germline CDR1 and CDR2 sequences are MNHEY and SMNVEV (reference sequence).

The chain couples TRBV9 to TRBJ1-4; D perhaps matches TRBD1 (6 bases). Germline values: CDR1 SGDLS, CDR2 YYNGEE. V dropped 3 bases and J dropped 7 bases, with 16 bases sitting between them. The CDR3 runs 15 residues. The CDR3 nucleotides read TGTGCCAGCAGCGCCGAGGGGGGGCTGCGTGAAAAACTGTTTTTT. Translating it yields CASSAEGGLREKLFF.

The V gene is TRBV10-3, the J gene TRBJ2-7; weak D call: TRBD1 (6 bases). Germline V CDR1 and CDR2: ENHRY, SYGVKD. CDR3 length: 14 residues. V lost 1 base and J 3 bases, leaving 10 bases between the germline ends. This chain's CDR3 is CAISEFGQYYEQYF. CDR3 sequence (DNA): TGTGCCATCAGTGAGTTCGGACAGTACTACGAGCAGTACTTC.

The V gene is TRBV5-6, the J gene TRBJ2-7; tentatively, D is TRBD1 (7 bases). CDR3 length: 17 residues. CDR1 is SGHDT and CDR2 is YYEEEE in the germline V gene. The V and J ends lost 3 bases and 4 bases respectively, with 23 bases between them. CDR3 DNA sequence: TGTGCCAGCAGCTACGCGGAGGGGACAGTGTTTTTGTACGAGCAGTACTTC. It encodes CASSYAEGTVFLYEQYF.

This clone was seen only once. J is TRBJ2-5 and V is TRBV27; 9 bases match TRBD1. The DNA end is a closer match to TRBJ2-7, so the J assignment may be wrong. The CDR3 runs 13 residues. Germline V gives CDR1 MNHEY, CDR2 SMNVEV (reference sequence). The CDR3 nucleotides read TGTGCCAGCTCACAGGGGGCTCACTACGAGCAGTACTTC. Its protein product is CASSQGAHYEQYF.

V and J are TRBV7-9 and TRBJ2-2; a possible D gene is TRBD2 (5 bases). The CDR3 runs to 15 residues. Trimming stripped 5 bases from V and 4 bases from J, with 14 bases between. CDR1 is SEHNR, CDR2 FQNEAQ, per germline (reference sequence). This CDR3 reads CASSPVGVGTGELFF. The CDR3 nucleotides read TGTGCCAGCAGCCCAGTCGGGGTCGGCACCGGGGAGCTGTTTTTT.

In DNA form, the CDR3 reads TGTGCCAGTAGTATCCGGGACCAGTACGAGCAGTACTTC. It encodes CASSIRDQYEQYF. The chain links TRBV19 to TRBJ2-7; D may match TRBD1 or TRBD2 (5 bases each). V lost 3 bases and J lost 4, with 10 bases in between. Germline loops: CDR1 LNHDA, CDR2 SQIVND (reference sequence). The CDR3 loop spans 13 amino acids.

CDR3: CSVELAGVVETGELFF. In DNA, the CDR3 is TGCAGCGTTGAACTAGCGGGAGTCGTGGAAACCGGGGAGCTGTTTTTT. The chain recombines TRBV29-1 with TRBJ2-2; 10 positions match TRBD2. Germline-derived CDR1 and CDR2 are SQVTM and ANQGSEA. This CDR3 has 16 amino acids. Germline trimming cut 2 bases from V and 5 bases from J; bases unmatched to any gene: 8.

The rearrangement links TRBV4-1 to TRBJ2-1, with 14 bases identical to TRBD2. The CDR3 consists of 17 residues. J gave up 8 bases and V 4 bases, and 10 bases lay outside the gene matches. Germline V gene lookup returns CDR1 MGHRA and CDR2 YSYEKL. CDR3 DNA: TGCGCCAGCAGCCGCGGGACTAGCGGGAGAAGGGCCGATGAGCAGTTCTTC. It specifies CASSRGTSGRRADEQFF.

The chain carries TRBV7-3 and TRBJ2-5; possible D gene TRBD1, 6 bases. The CDR3 covers 14 residues. The V gene's germline CDR1 is SGHTA and CDR2 FQGTGA. The V gene lost 1 base and the J gene lost 5 bases, with 11 bases spanning the gap. The DNA of the CDR3 is TGTGCCAGCAGCTTAATGGCAGGGGCGGAGACCCAGTACTTC. Protein sequence: CASSLMAGAETQYF.

The chain carries TRBV7-8 and TRBJ2-7, with D perhaps matching TRBD1 (6 bases). The V end was cut by 4 bases, the J end by 2 bases, with 9 bases between. CDR3 length: 13 amino acids. Per germline, CDR1 SGHVS and CDR2 FQNEAQ. The chain's CDR3 is CASSYDRTYEQYF. The CDR3 DNA follows: TGTGCCAGCAGCTACGACAGGACCTACGAGCAGTACTTC.

This clone was seen once. The chain couples TRBV7-6 to TRBJ2-1, with 10 bases fitting TRBD2. The germline V gene has CDR1 SGHVS and CDR2 FNYEAQ. V trimming: 5 bases; J trimming: 7 bases; junction bases outside the gene matches: 11. The CDR3 contains 16 residues. The CDR3 loop is CASSPWETSGQNEQFF. Here the CDR3 DNA reads TGTGCCAGCAGCCCCTGGGAGACTAGCGGGCAAAATGAGCAGTTCTTC.